The 24 T cell receptor beta chains below all came from one sample that was sequenced in a study of T cell responses to AZD1222 COVID-19 vaccine. TCRdb's copy holds only in-frame clones and misses some; the assay was immunoSEQ multiplex PCR. This sample yields just under 150,000 clones, of which about 86% are seen a single time; approximately 5.4% belongs to the top ten. Sequencing was performed on peripheral blood, taken 28 days after the second AZD1222 dose. The receptors derive from an adult who received the AZD1222 COVID-19 vaccine.

The chain couples TRBV28 to TRBJ2-7; possibly TRBD2 for D (5 bases). Germline-derived CDR1 and CDR2 are MDHEN and SYDVKM. Trimming removed 5 bases from V and 5 bases from J, with 16 bases in between. This CDR3 has 14 amino acids. CDR3 region: CASSPPGSDDEQYF. The CDR3 nucleotides are TGTGCCAGCAGTCCTCCGGGGTCGGACGACGAGCAGTACTTC.

This chain links TRBV7-9 with TRBJ1-1, with TRBD1 as a possible D gene (5 bases). Deletions cut 4 bases from V and 0 bases from J, with 6 bases between. The CDR3 extends over 13 amino acids. Per the germline V gene, CDR1 is SEHNR and CDR2 is FQNEAQ (reference sequence). In DNA form, the CDR3 reads TGTGCCAGCAGCTCGACAGTGAACACTGAAGCTTTCTTT. Translation: CASSSTVNTEAFF.

The V and J genes are TRBV7-2 and TRBJ2-7, with 11 bases matching TRBD1. Looked up from germline, CDR1 is SGHTA and CDR2 is FQGNSA. V shed 4 bases, J shed 2 bases, and the junction held 1 base outside the gene matches. CDR3 length: 14 amino acids. In DNA, the CDR3 is TGTGCCAGCAGCTGGACAGGGGGCCCCTACGAGCAGTACTTC. It encodes CASSWTGGPYEQYF.

The chain joins TRBV19 to TRBJ2-3, with 12 bases lining up with TRBD2. The CDR3 runs 16 residues. CDR1 is LNHDA, CDR2 SQIVND, per germline (reference sequence). The junction had 1 base not matched to a gene; V was cut back by 3 bases and J by 0 bases. As DNA, the CDR3 is TGTGCCAGTAGTATCCTAGCGGGAGGGAGCACAGATACGCAGTATTTT. Translated: CASSILAGGSTDTQYF. The entire variable domain, with the rest obtained from reference TRBV19 and TRBJ2-3, is as follows: DGGITQSPKYLFRKEGQNVTLSCEQNLNHDAMYWYRQDPGQGLRLIYYSQIVNDFQKGDIAEGYSVSREKKESFPLTVTSAQKNPTAFYLCASSILAGGSTDTQYFGPGTRLTVL.

The chain has TRBV2 and TRBJ1-3, with no clear D. The germline V gene encodes CDR1 SNHLY and CDR2 FYNNEI. The V and J ends lost 6 bases and 3 bases respectively, with 6 bases between them. The CDR3 consists of 12 residues. The CDR3 here is CASSPRGNTIYF. As DNA, the CDR3 is TGTGCCAGCAGCCCCCGTGGAAACACCATATATTTT. Variable domain in full (rest from reference TRBV2 and TRBJ1-3): EPEVTQTPSHQVTQMGQEVILRCVPISNHLYFYWYRQILGQKVEFLVSFYNNEISEKSEIFDDQFSVERPDGSNFTLKIRSTKLEDSAMYFCASSPRGNTIYFGEGSWLTVV.

This sequence joins TRBV5-1 and TRBJ2-1; D unresolved. The germline CDR1 and CDR2 sequences are SGHRS and YFSETQ. Trimming shortened V by 5 bases and J by 1 base, and 13 bases separated the two germline ends. This CDR3 comprises 15 residues. Here the CDR3 DNA reads TGCGCCAGCAGTACTGACTCCGCTTCCTACAATGAGCAGTTCTTC. It is translated as CASSTDSASYNEQFF.

The chain carries TRBV6-1 and TRBJ1-5; a possible D gene is TRBD1 (5 bases). Germline CDR1 MNHNS, CDR2 SASEGT. CDR3 length: 13 amino acids. Trimming shortened V by 2 bases and J by 5 bases, and 7 bases separated the two germline ends. DNA of the CDR3: TGTGCCAGCAGTGAACAGGGCGATCAGCCCCAGCATTTT. It is translated as CASSEQGDQPQHF.

The CDR3 reads CASSLSGQGAHEQYF. CDR3 bases: TGCGCCAGCAGCTTGAGCGGACAGGGGGCACACGAGCAGTACTTC. This sequence joins TRBV5-1 and TRBJ2-7, with 11 positions matching TRBD1. V trimming: 1 base; J trimming: 5 bases; junction bases outside the gene matches: 5. Germline assignment: CDR1 SGHRS and CDR2 YFSETQ. CDR3 length: 15 amino acids.

This clone was detected once. The chain combines TRBV9 with TRBJ2-7, with 9 positions matching TRBD2. The CDR3 is made up of 15 amino acids. J was trimmed by 0 bases and V by 0 bases; bases with no gene match: 1. Germline CDR1 is SGDLS and CDR2 is YYNGEE. The CDR3 spells CASSVGSGSSYEQYF. The CDR3 DNA reads TGTGCCAGCAGCGTAGGTAGCGGGAGCTCCTACGAGCAGTACTTC. Together with reference TRBV9 and TRBJ2-7, the CDR3 gives the full variable domain: DSGVTQTPKHLITATGQRVTLRCSPRSGDLSVYWYQQSLDQGLQFLIQYYNGEERAKGNILERFSAQQFPDLHSELNLSSLELGDSALYFCASSVGSGSSYEQYFGPGTRLTVT.

V gene TRBV6-5 combines with J gene TRBJ2-7; D remains ambiguous. Germline CDR1 reads MNHEY; CDR2 reads SVGAGI. The V and J ends lost 5 bases and 5 bases respectively, with 13 bases between them. The length of the CDR3 is 13 residues. CDR3 sequence: CASSTGPINEQYF. CDR3 sequence (DNA): TGTGCCAGCAGTACCGGTCCCATCAACGAGCAGTACTTC.

The chain uses TRBV30 and TRBJ2-7, with no clear D. Trimming stripped 4 bases from V and 4 bases from J, with 11 bases between. In germline, CDR1 is GTSNPN, CDR2 SVGIG (reference sequence). The CDR3 length is 12 residues. The CDR3 nucleotides are TGTGCCTGGATGGGAAATCCTTACGAGCAGTACTTC. It translates to CAWMGNPYEQYF.

In DNA form, the CDR3 reads TGTGCCAGCAGCTTATGGAGGGTCCGGGGCGAGCAGTACTTC. This translates into CASSLWRVRGEQYF. The chain links TRBV7-8 to TRBJ2-7, with D perhaps TRBD2 (6 bases). Trimming left V 2 bases short and J 6 bases short, with 14 bases between. CDR1 is SGHVS, CDR2 FQNEAQ, per germline. This CDR3 spans 14 amino acids.

This chain uses TRBV5-1 with TRBJ1-1; D not resolved. The CDR3 spans 14 residues. Trimming shortened V by 4 bases and J by 8 bases, and 18 bases separated the two germline ends. Looked up from germline, CDR1 is SGHRS and CDR2 is YFSETQ. This CDR3 reads CASSLSSVVLEAFF. Written as DNA, the CDR3 is TGCGCCAGCAGCCTCTCGTCGGTCGTCCTAGAAGCTTTCTTT.

J is TRBJ2-2 and V is TRBV7-2, with D maybe TRBD1 (5 bases). Germline-derived CDR1 and CDR2 are SGHTA and FQGNSA. The CDR3 is made up of 12 amino acids. Trimming took off 3 bases at V and 8 bases at J, with 7 bases between the two ends. Here the CDR3 reads CASSLRQGELFF. In nucleotides, the CDR3 is TGTGCCAGCAGCTTGCGACAGGGGGAGCTGTTTTTT.

This chain joins TRBV23-1 and TRBJ1-3; D gene ambiguous. TRBV23-1 qualifies as an ORF whose function is uncertain. This CDR3 is built from 16 residues. The V end was cut by 2 bases, the J end by 2 bases, with 13 bases between. CDR3 in DNA: TGCGCCAGCAGTCAACCCGACACGGAACCTGGAAACACCATATATTTT. This codes for CASSQPDTEPGNTIYF.

This clone appeared a single time. The rearrangement uses TRBV29-1 and TRBJ1-2; 9 bases line up with TRBD1. V dropped 7 bases and J dropped 8; count of bases not matched to a gene: 5. The CDR3 extends over 11 amino acids. Germline V CDR1 and CDR2: SQVTM, ANQGSEA. CDR3 DNA sequence: TGCAGCGGCTCCGGGACAGGGGGCTACACCTTC. Amino acids: CSGSGTGGYTF.

The rearrangement links TRBV18 to TRBJ1-4; D gene ambiguous. Germline CDR1 and CDR2: KGHSH and LQKENI. V was clipped by 3 bases and J by 8 bases, with 16 bases between them. The CDR3 sequence is 15 residues long. Here the CDR3 reads CASSPLIGDSEKLFF. CDR3 bases: TGTGCCAGCTCACCCTTGATAGGTGATAGCGAAAAACTGTTTTTT.

V usage is TRBV6-5 and J usage is TRBJ1-1, with 8 bases lining up with TRBD1. V dropped 6 bases and J dropped 6; count of bases not matched to a gene: 3. The germline V gene encodes CDR1 MNHEY and CDR2 SVGAGI. The CDR3 runs to 12 residues. The CDR3 DNA reads TGTGCCAGCAGCGGACAGGGTCCTGAAGCTTTCTTT. This encodes CASSGQGPEAFF.

For the CDR3, the DNA is TGTGCCAGCAGCGCCCGACGGGGGAACACTGAAGCTTTCTTT. It is translated as CASSARRGNTEAFF. This chain connects TRBV9 to TRBJ1-1, with no clear D. Germline CDR1 and CDR2: SGDLS and YYNGEE. V shed 3 bases and J shed 1 base, with 10 bases lying between them. The CDR3 runs to 14 residues.

This clone was seen a handful of times. The J gene is TRBJ2-1, the V gene TRBV10-3; D is ambiguous. Trimming removed 5 bases from V and 4 bases from J, with 9 bases in between. The length of the CDR3 is 13 residues. Germline V lookup: CDR1 ENHRY, CDR2 SYGVKD. This CDR3 is CAISPGFYNEQFF. In nucleotides, the CDR3 is TGTGCCATCAGTCCGGGCTTTTACAATGAGCAGTTCTTC.

The genes are TRBV28 and TRBJ2-3, with D tentatively TRBD1 or TRBD2 (6 bases each). The V end was cut by 10 bases, the J end by 0 bases, with 14 bases between. The V gene's germline CDR1 is MDHEN and CDR2 SYDVKM. This CDR3 is built from 14 residues. CDR3 bases: TGTGCCAACAAGGGGGGCCAAAGCACAGATACGCAGTATTTT. Its translation is CANKGGQSTDTQYF.

In its sample, this clone was seen once. This chain links TRBV24-1 with TRBJ2-3; D is perhaps TRBD1 or TRBD2 (5 bases each). The CDR3 contains 12 residues. V lost 5 bases and J 9 bases, leaving 11 bases between the germline ends. CDR1 is KGHDR, CDR2 SFDVKD, per germline. The CDR3 coding sequence is TGTGCCACCAGTGGGGACCTGGGAACGCAGTATTTT. It translates to CATSGDLGTQYF.

This clone was counted once. The J gene is TRBJ1-5, the V gene TRBV28; possible D gene TRBD1, 5 bases. Trimming took off 5 bases at V and 15 bases at J, with 29 bases between the two ends. The germline CDR1 and CDR2 sequences are MDHEN and SYDVKM. The CDR3 has 16 residues. CDR3 nucleotides: TGTGCCAGCAGTAGTAAGAGCAGTTTTCTGGAGGGGCAAGGGCATTTT. Translating gives CASSSKSSFLEGQGHF.

The gene calls are TRBV6-6 and TRBJ1-1; 8 bases align to TRBD1. This CDR3 spans 15 amino acids. Per germline, CDR1 MNHNY and CDR2 SVGAGI (reference sequence). The J segment lost 1 base and the V segment lost 4 bases, leaving 5 bases of the junction unmatched. The CDR3: CASSLQGVSNTEAFF. For the CDR3, the DNA is TGTGCCAGCAGTTTACAGGGGGTATCGAACACTGAAGCTTTCTTT.